The rows below give T cell receptor beta chains drawn from one sample of a study of T-cell memory formation after mild COVID-19. TCRdb passed the 5' RACE reads through MiXCR, listing each CDR3 protein once. The sample includes 150,000 to 200,000 distinct CDR3 sequences, around 15% seen only once; the top ten take 11% to 15%. Sequencing used PBMCs or a T cell subset sorted from them (not recorded which). Receptors were obtained from an adult woman who had mild COVID-19 (a few samples of this study predate the infection). Cell type and time point are not known. Each CDR3 is given with its conserved first and last residue. A D gene is named only where the DNA matches it firmly. Clone size is not always given. Where it is, it says once, few, many or a class for expanded clones.

>TRBV4-2|-|TRBJ2-2|-
TGTGCCAGCAGCCAAGATTCTTTGGGCTACCCGAACACCGGGGAGCTGTTTTTT
CASSQDSLGYPNTGELFF
>TRBV7-2|few|TRBJ2-7|-
TGTGCCAGCAGCCCCCGGGTCAACGAGCAGTACTTC
CASSPRVNEQYF
>TRBV2|many|TRBJ2-7|TRBD1
TGTGCCAGCAGTGTAAAACTGATGGGACAGGGTACCCCCGAGCAGTACTTC
CASSVKLMGQGTPEQYF
>TRBV3-1|-|TRBJ1-1|-
TGTGCCAGCAGCCAGCTCAGGACAGCTGAAGCTTTCTTT
CASSQLRTAEAFF
>TRBV28|-|TRBJ1-2|-
TGTGCCAGCAGTTTACCCCCCGGGAACTATGGCTACACCTTC
CASSLPPGNYGYTF
>TRBV30|few|TRBJ2-7|TRBD2
TGTGCCGGGACTACCAACTCCTACGAGCAGTACTTC
CAGTTNSYEQYF
>TRBV24-1|many|TRBJ2-3|-
TGTGCCACCAGTGATGAGGACAAAAACACAGATACGCAGTATTTT
CATSDEDKNTDTQYF
>TRBV20-1|few|TRBJ2-7|-
TGCAGTGCTAGAGAATGGACTCACCGGGAGCAGTACTTC
CSAREWTHREQYF
>TRBV12-3/TRBV12-4|-|TRBJ1-2|-
TGTGCCAGCAGGCCCCAGGGGAGCTATGGCTACACCTTC
CASRPQGSYGYTF
>TRBV5-5|many|TRBJ2-4|-
TGTGCCAGCAGCTCAGTGACAGCAGCCAAAAACATTCAGTACTTC
CASSSVTAAKNIQYF
>TRBV7-8|-|TRBJ1-1|TRBD1
TGTGCCAGCAGCTTGACAGGGGTAGGCAACACTGAAGCTTTCTTT
CASSLTGVGNTEAFF
>TRBV7-2|few|TRBJ2-2|-
TGTGCCAGCAGCTTAGAGACTTTGAACACCGGGGAGCTGTTTTTT
CASSLETLNTGELFF
>TRBV7-6|few|TRBJ2-2|-
TGTGCCAGCAGCCTCGACTACCTGAACACCGGGGAGCTGTTTTTT
CASSLDYLNTGELFF
>TRBV6-5|-|TRBJ2-1|-
TGTGCCAGCAGTTCCCCACTAGGTACTAATGAGCAGTTCTTC
CASSSPLGTNEQFF
>TRBV7-3|-|TRBJ2-1|TRBD2
TGTGCCAGCAGTCCCACCGGGAGGGGTAATGAGCAGTTCTTC
CASSPTGRGNEQFF
>TRBV7-8|once|TRBJ2-7|TRBD2
TGTGCCAGCAGCTCCGGGACTAGCGGGAGGTCACTTTTT
CASSSGTSGRSLF
>TRBV7-9|few|TRBJ2-3|-
TGTGCCAGCAGCTTGGTCGAAAATACGCAGTATTTT
CASSLVENTQYF
>TRBV6-5|many|TRBJ1-2|-
TGTGCCAGCAGAACACCCGGGGGGAAAGGCTACACCTTC
CASRTPGGKGYTF
>TRBV30|few|TRBJ1-1|-
TGTGCCTGGATAATCCCCGGGACGGGAGGGACTGAAGCTTTCTTT
CAWIIPGTGGTEAFF
>TRBV7-9|-|TRBJ2-3|-
TGTGCCAGCAGCTTGAAGTCCTTTTTT
CASSLKSFF
>TRBV5-1|-|TRBJ2-6|-
TGCGCCAGCAGCGACGACAGAGCTGGGGCCAACGTCCTGACTTTC
CASSDDRAGANVLTF
>TRBV20-1|-|TRBJ2-1|TRBD2
TGCAGTGCTATCGGACTAGCGGGGCCTTCCTACAATGAGCAGTTCTTC
CSAIGLAGPSYNEQFF
>TRBV25-1|-|TRBJ2-7|-
TGTGCCAGCAGTGAATCGGCGGGATACGAGCAGTACTTC
CASSESAGYEQYF
>TRBV20-1|-|TRBJ2-2|TRBD2
TGCAGTGCCCCTAAGCGGGGGGGCCGTACCGGGGAGCTGTTTTTT
CSAPKRGGRTGELFF
>TRBV24-1|few|TRBJ2-5|TRBD2
TGTGCCACCAGTGTACTAGCGGGGGGTAAAGAGACCCAGTACTTC
CATSVLAGGKETQYF
>TRBV9|-|TRBJ2-7|-
TGTGCCAGCAGCTCTAGAGATTTCGGTGAGCAGTACTTC
CASSSRDFGEQYF
>TRBV12-3/TRBV12-4|-|TRBJ1-1|-
TGTGCCAGCAGTGCACAGGTGGTCACTGAAGCTTTCTTT
CASSAQVVTEAFF
>TRBV4-1|-|TRBJ1-1|-
TGCGCCAGCAGCCAAGTTTCGTTCGGCAGTTTGGCCACTGAAGCTTTCTTT
CASSQVSFGSLATEAFF
>TRBV29-1|-|TRBJ2-7|TRBD1
TGCAGCGTTACCGGACAGGGAACCTACGAGCAGTACTTC
CSVTGQGTYEQYF
>TRBV28|-|TRBJ2-7|-
TGTGCCAGCAGAGACTCGTTACTGGCCGAGCAGTACTTC
CASRDSLLAEQYF
>TRBV19|-|TRBJ2-1|-
TGTGCCAGTACTCGGGATAGCTCCTACAATGAGCAGTTCTTC
CASTRDSSYNEQFF
>TRBV5-1|many|TRBJ2-7|-
TGCGCCAGCAGCCCCCAGGAGGACTACGAGCAGTACTTC
CASSPQEDYEQYF
>TRBV14|-|TRBJ2-7|-
TGTGCCAGCAGCCCCGTACGTGGGGCAGGACGCTACGAGCAGTACTTC
CASSPVRGAGRYEQYF
>TRBV6-5|-|TRBJ2-5|-
TGTGCCAGCAGTTACTCTGGTAGAGGGAGGTGGGAGACCCAGTACTTC
CASSYSGRGRWETQYF
>TRBV6-6|few|TRBJ2-7|-
TGTGCCAGCAGAGGAGCTTCGGGGGCCTCTATGAGCTCCTACGAGCAGTACTTC
CASRGASGASMSSYEQYF
>TRBV12-3/TRBV12-4|-|TRBJ2-2|-
TGTGCCAGCAGCCTAGGACAACAGGGTAACCCGAACACCGGGGAGCTGTTTTTT
CASSLGQQGNPNTGELFF
>TRBV7-9|-|TRBJ1-1|-
TGTGCCAGCAGCGACCACCCACGGGGTGTAAAGACTGAAGCTTTCTTT
CASSDHPRGVKTEAFF
>TRBV4-2|few|TRBJ2-3|TRBD2
TGTGCCAGCAGCGCGAAGGGGCTAGCGGGGGGGGCGCAGTATTTT
CASSAKGLAGGAQYF
>TRBV20-1|-|TRBJ1-2|TRBD1
TGCAGTGCTCCCGGACAGGGGGCCGCGATTGGTGGCTACACCTTC
CSAPGQGAAIGGYTF
>TRBV6-5|-|TRBJ1-5|-
TGTGCCAGCAAGGGTCAGTTACATCAGCCCCAGCATTTT
CASKGQLHQPQHF
>TRBV7-8|-|TRBJ2-7|-
TGTGCCAGCAGCGGGGGTTCGAGCTCCTACGAGCAGTACTTC
CASSGGSSSYEQYF
>TRBV7-9|few|TRBJ1-2|TRBD1
TGTGCCAGCAGCCAATCAGGGGGGACCGCTAACTATGGCTACACCTTC
CASSQSGGTANYGYTF
>TRBV12-3/TRBV12-4|few|TRBJ2-6|-
TGTGCCAGCACCCTGCCGACAGGAGCGGCCTCTGGGGCCAACGTCCTGACTTTC
CASTLPTGAASGANVLTF
>TRBV18|few|TRBJ2-5|-
TGTGCCAGCTCACCACGCCAAGAGACCCAGTACTTC
CASSPRQETQYF
>TRBV7-3|-|TRBJ1-1|TRBD1
TGTGCCAGCAGCTTAACAGGACAGGGTAAGAACACTGAAGCTTTCTTT
CASSLTGQGKNTEAFF
>TRBV7-2|-|TRBJ2-3|TRBD2
TGTGCCAGCAACAGACTAGCGGGGGGGATCACAGATACGCAGTATTTT
CASNRLAGGITDTQYF
>TRBV24-1|few|TRBJ2-1|-
TGTGCCACCAGTGATAGCCGTACAGGCCCCGGGGAGCAGTTCTTC
CATSDSRTGPGEQFF
>TRBV7-6|-|TRBJ1-5|-
TGTGCCAGCAGCCTGACTGGAAGTAGCAATCAGCCCCAGCATTTT
CASSLTGSSNQPQHF
>TRBV7-9|-|TRBJ1-2|-
TGTGCCAGCAGCCGAACCGGGCTTAACTATGGCTACACCTTC
CASSRTGLNYGYTF
>TRBV2|few|TRBJ1-3|TRBD1
TGTGCCAGCAGTGAGGGGACAGGGACCGGAAACACCATATATTTT
CASSEGTGTGNTIYF
>TRBV12-3/TRBV12-4|-|TRBJ1-4|TRBD1
TGTGCCAGCAGTGCCTGGACAGGGCCTGAAAAACTGTTTTTT
CASSAWTGPEKLFF
>TRBV7-9|-|TRBJ2-4|TRBD1
TGTGCCAGCAGCCAGGGGAGACAGGGCATTCGGAACATTCAGTACTTC
CASSQGRQGIRNIQYF
>TRBV19|few|TRBJ2-1|-
TGTGCCAGTAGTCTTGACGTCTACAATGAGCAGTTCTTC
CASSLDVYNEQFF
>TRBV7-6|-|TRBJ1-1|TRBD1
TGTGCCAGCAGCTCCCCCGGGACAGGGAGTCTTAGTACTGAAGCTTTCTTT
CASSSPGTGSLSTEAFF
>TRBV5-1|-|TRBJ2-3|TRBD2
TGCGCCACCAGACTAGCGGGTACCGCCCAAGATACGCAGTATTTT
CATRLAGTAQDTQYF